These T cell receptor beta chains were read from a single sample in a study of T cells in tumors after PD-1 blockade. Profiling relied on immunoSEQ multiplex PCR, and the TCRdb table lists in-frame clones only, not all of them. The sample has more than 40,000 clones, roughly 84% seen once. The specimen was PBMCs, collected before anti-PD-1 therapy. The origin of the receptors is a human donor with advanced basal cell or squamous cell carcinoma (not recorded which). The CDR3 runs from the conserved cysteine through the conserved F or W.

v_call: TRBV12-3/TRBV12-4
j_call: TRBJ1-1
cdr3_length: 13
cdr3_aa: CASSPTWNTEAFF

v_call: TRBV19
j_call: TRBJ2-5
cdr3_length: 14
cdr3_aa: CASNSQGVQETQYF

v_call: TRBV5-4
j_call: TRBJ1-2
cdr3_length: 12
cdr3_aa: CASSPGTEWPTF

v_call: TRBV29-1
j_call: TRBJ2-5
cdr3_length: 13
cdr3_aa: CSADRDRGETQYF

v_call: TRBV5-6
j_call: TRBJ2-5
cdr3_length: 13
cdr3_aa: CASSLGLAETQYF

v_call: TRBV5-1
j_call: TRBJ2-7
cdr3_length: 19
cdr3_aa: CASSYPTITGTGFPYEQYF

v_call: TRBV6-5
j_call: TRBJ1-6
cdr3_length: 14
cdr3_aa: CASRPGGSNSPLHF

v_call: TRBV24-1
j_call: TRBJ1-2
cdr3_length: 15
cdr3_aa: CATSDSPDRVDGYTF

v_call: TRBV19
j_call: TRBJ1-5
cdr3_length: 12
cdr3_aa: CASSLRDQPQHF

v_call: TRBV5-8
j_call: TRBJ2-1
cdr3_length: 16
cdr3_aa: CASSLFRGRSYNEQFF

v_call: TRBV10-2
j_call: TRBJ2-5
cdr3_length: 14
cdr3_aa: CASSEGPGGETQYF

v_call: TRBV5-1
j_call: TRBJ2-3
cdr3_length: 13
cdr3_aa: CASSLEARDTQYF

v_call: TRBV18
j_call: TRBJ2-1
cdr3_length: 14
cdr3_aa: CASSPPPGQTTQFF

v_call: TRBV6-6
j_call: TRBJ1-2
cdr3_length: 14
cdr3_aa: CASSYSSGEGGYTF

v_call: TRBV24-1
j_call: TRBJ2-3
cdr3_length: 16
cdr3_aa: CATSLTSGRRTDTQYF

v_call: TRBV29-1
j_call: TRBJ1-2
cdr3_length: 13
cdr3_aa: CSVSLWGSRGYTF

v_call: TRBV27
j_call: TRBJ2-3
cdr3_length: 18
cdr3_aa: CASSLYGTREKGTDTQYF

v_call: TRBV5-1
j_call: TRBJ2-3
cdr3_length: 16
cdr3_aa: CASSYTSGGYTDTQYF

v_call: TRBV7-9
j_call: TRBJ2-1
cdr3_length: 18
cdr3_aa: CASSLARGVAGTYNEQFF

v_call: TRBV10-3
j_call: TRBJ2-7
cdr3_length: 14
cdr3_aa: CAIRTTQGKDEQYF

v_call: TRBV10-3
j_call: TRBJ2-1
cdr3_length: 11
cdr3_aa: CAIGGRTGAIF

v_call: TRBV9
j_call: TRBJ2-7
cdr3_length: 15
cdr3_aa: CASSVGQGPGYEQYF

v_call: TRBV19
j_call: TRBJ2-7
cdr3_length: 15
cdr3_aa: CASSQPQGESYEQYF

v_call: TRBV29-1
j_call: TRBJ1-2
cdr3_length: 14
cdr3_aa: CSVDKGDSLNGYTF

v_call: TRBV5-5
j_call: TRBJ2-5
cdr3_length: 14
cdr3_aa: CASSHPPDGETQYF

v_call: TRBV7-8
j_call: TRBJ1-1
cdr3_length: 16
cdr3_aa: CASSLNLWVYSEGAFF

v_call: TRBV7-9
j_call: TRBJ1-5
cdr3_length: 14
cdr3_aa: CASSRGLPNQPQHF